The rows below give T cell receptor beta chains drawn from one sample of a study of chemoradiotherapy in HPV16-positive cancers. TCRdb keeps only in-frame clones here, not all; method: immunoSEQ multiplex PCR. Of just under 2,000 clones in the sample, almost 90% were seen once. Specimen: tumor tissue, collected from a patient who underwent chemoradiotherapy. The receptors were gathered from a human donor with HPV-associated anogenital cancer. The CDR3 runs from the conserved cysteine through the conserved F or W. The order of the fields is D gene, J gene, CDR3 length, clone size, V gene, CDR3 DNA, CDR3 protein. The D gene is left open where the match is weak. A row's size may be missing; if present it is once, few, many or a size class.

>-|TRBJ2-2|13|-|TRBV29-1
TGCAGCGCTAAATCCGGGACACCCGGGGAGCTGTTTTTT
CSAKSGTPGELFF
>-|TRBJ2-3|17|-|TRBV4-3
TGCGCCAGCAGCCAAGAAAGTCAGGCTTCATGGGGAGATACGCAGTATTTT
CASSQESQASWGDTQYF
>-|TRBJ1-2|14|-|TRBV19
TGTGCCAGTAGTATGGTTCGGGACTCCTATGGCTACACCTTC
CASSMVRDSYGYTF
>TRBD2|TRBJ2-4|17|-|TRBV19
TGTGCCAGTAGCAAGCTAGCGGGGGGGGGTGGCAAAAACATTCAGTACTTC
CASSKLAGGGGKNIQYF
>-|TRBJ2-5|15|-|TRBV5-1
TGCGCCAGCAGCTTTCTTGGGGGGGCCGGAGAGACCCAGTACTTC
CASSFLGGAGETQYF
>TRBD1|TRBJ1-3|16|-|TRBV18
TGTGCCAGCTCAAGTGACAGGGCGGATGATGGAAACACCATATATTTT
CASSSDRADDGNTIYF
>-|TRBJ2-7|12|-|TRBV5-6
TGTGCCAGCAGCTTCTTCTCTTACGAGCAGTACTTC
CASSFFSYEQYF
>-|TRBJ1-6|19|few|TRBV27
TGTGCCAGCAGTTTCTCTTCGGGAAGATTATCGGGGCCCAATTCACCCCTCCACTTT
CASSFSSGRLSGPNSPLHF
>-|TRBJ2-2|13|-|TRBV7-2
TGTGCCGGAGGGGGGGCGGGCGCCGGGGAGCTGTTTTTT
CAGGGAGAGELFF
>TRBD2|TRBJ2-7|14|-|TRBV5-6
TGTGCCAGCAGCTTCCTAGCGGGCGGGTACGAGCAGTACTTC
CASSFLAGGYEQYF
>TRBD2|TRBJ2-1|18|-|TRBV14
TGTGCCAGCAGCCGTGCATTATCGGCGGGAGGGTTGTACAATGAGCAGTTCTTC
CASSRALSAGGLYNEQFF
>TRBD2|TRBJ2-3|16|once|TRBV7-2
TGTGCCAGCAGCTTAGGGGCTAGCGGGGGCACAGATACGCAGTATTTT
CASSLGASGGTDTQYF
>-|TRBJ2-4|15|-|TRBV11-2
TGTGCCAGCAGCTCGCGTAGCGGCCCCAAAAACATTCAGTACTTC
CASSSRSGPKNIQYF
>-|TRBJ1-2|13|-|TRBV5-6
TGTGCCAGCAGCTTGCGGAGATCCTATGGCTACACCTTC
CASSLRRSYGYTF
>-|TRBJ1-1|15|-|TRBV5-4
TGTGCCAGCAGCTTACAGGGTTCGGGTCACACTGAAGCTTTCTTT
CASSLQGSGHTEAFF
>-|TRBJ1-1|14|-|TRBV9
TGTGCCAGCAGCTCCGCGGCCTGGGACACTGAAGCTTTCTTT
CASSSAAWDTEAFF
>-|TRBJ1-2|15|-|TRBV4-3
TGCGCCAGCAGCCAAGATTGGAAGTCCGGGACACCTAACACCTTC
CASSQDWKSGTPNTF
>-|TRBJ1-2|13|-|TRBV4-1
TGCGCCAGCAGCCCGGGCCCACTCTATGGCTACACCTTC
CASSPGPLYGYTF
>-|TRBJ2-1|13|-|TRBV27
TGTGCCAGCAGTTTATACAGATCCAATGAGCAGTTCTTC
CASSLYRSNEQFF
>-|TRBJ2-2|15|-|TRBV15
TGTGCCACCAGCAGAGATCCAGGGGTCACCGGGGAGCTGTTTTTT
CATSRDPGVTGELFF
>TRBD2|TRBJ2-5|15|-|TRBV5-1
TGCGCCAGCAGCCAGGGGACTAGCGGGCAAGAGACCCAGTACTTC
CASSQGTSGQETQYF
>TRBD1|TRBJ2-7|13|once|TRBV10-3
TGTGCCATCAGTGAGGACAGGGACCACGAGCAGTACTTC
CAISEDRDHEQYF
>-|TRBJ2-6|16|-|TRBV6-4
TGTGCCAGCAGTGATGGTGGGGGAGCTGGGGCCAACGTCCTGACTTTC
CASSDGGGAGANVLTF
>TRBD2|TRBJ2-1|16|-|TRBV2
TGTGCCAGCAGTGATTTTGGGAGCGGGAGAGTGAGTGAGCAGTTCTTC
CASSDFGSGRVSEQFF
>-|TRBJ2-7|13|-|TRBV10-1
TGCGCCAGCAGTGAGTGGACAGCTTACGAGCAGTACTTC
CASSEWTAYEQYF
>-|TRBJ1-1|13|-|TRBV6-5
TGTGCCAGCAGTCGGGGGGGCAGCACTGAAGCTTTCTTT
CASSRGGSTEAFF
>-|TRBJ2-5|14|-|TRBV6-5
TGTGCCAGCAGTTACTCATGGGGGCAAGAGACCCAGTACTTC
CASSYSWGQETQYF
>-|TRBJ2-3|14|-|TRBV7-9
TGTGCCAGCAGCTTAGCGGGGCCCACAGATACGCAGTATTTT
CASSLAGPTDTQYF
>-|TRBJ2-7|14|-|TRBV27
TGTGCCAGCAGTTTAGGGGCCAGCTCCTACGAGCAGTACTTC
CASSLGASSYEQYF
>-|TRBJ1-6|15|few|TRBV6-5
TGTGCCAGCAGACTCCTTGGGGGGCTTGATTCACCCCTCCACTTT
CASRLLGGLDSPLHF
>TRBD1|TRBJ2-1|15|-|TRBV19
TGTGCCAGTAGTATCCGGGACAGGGGGCGGAATGAGCAGTTCTTC
CASSIRDRGRNEQFF
>-|TRBJ1-5|13|-|TRBV25-1
TGTGCCAGCAGTGAAACCCGAGGGGCGCCCCAGCATTTT
CASSETRGAPQHF
>-|TRBJ2-3|15|-|TRBV7-6
TGTGCCAGCAGCTTAGCCAGGGCCGGCACAGATACGCAGTATTTT
CASSLARAGTDTQYF
>-|TRBJ2-7|17|-|TRBV15
TGTGCCACCAGCTCCAGTGTCCGGGCAGGGGTTGCCTACGAGCAGTACTTC
CATSSSVRAGVAYEQYF
>-|TRBJ2-5|15|-|TRBV7-9
TGTGCCAGCACCCCGTCCGGGCAGGTAGGGCGGACCCAGTACTTC
CASTPSGQVGRTQYF
>TRBD2|TRBJ2-2|17|-|TRBV7-6
TGTGCCAGCAGCTTAGTCGGCCTAGCGGGAGTAACCGGGGAGCTGTTTTTT
CASSLVGLAGVTGELFF
>-|TRBJ1-2|12|-|TRBV6-1
TGTGCCAGCAGTGGACAGCTCTATGGCTACACCTTC
CASSGQLYGYTF
>-|TRBJ1-2|13|-|TRBV18
TGTGCCAGCTCACCAGGATGGCGCTATGGCTACACCTTC
CASSPGWRYGYTF
>-|TRBJ2-7|13|-|TRBV6-5
TGTGCCAGCAGTTACTCCTCCGAGTACGAGCAGTACTTC
CASSYSSEYEQYF
>-|TRBJ1-1|11|hyperexpanded|TRBV27
TGTGCCACCATCGGGAACACTGAAGCTTTCTTT
CATIGNTEAFF
>TRBD2|TRBJ2-3|14|-|TRBV7-2
TGTGCCAGCAGCTTAAGCGGGGGGGCAGATACGCAGTATTTT
CASSLSGGADTQYF
>-|TRBJ2-7|13|-|TRBV5-1
TGCGCCAGCAGCCCACCCCAGGGAGGCGAGCAGTACTTC
CASSPPQGGEQYF
>-|TRBJ1-2|10|-|TRBV6-1
TGTGCCAGCATAGGCTATGGCTACACCTTC
CASIGYGYTF
>-|TRBJ2-1|15|few|TRBV30
TGTGCCTGGAGTGCCCCCACCGGCTTATACAATGAGCAGTTCTTC
CAWSAPTGLYNEQFF
>-|TRBJ2-1|14|-|TRBV11-2
TGTGCCAGCAGCCGTTCCGGGGTGCTCAATGAGCAGTTCTTC
CASSRSGVLNEQFF
>-|TRBJ1-4|15|-|TRBV6-6
TGTGCCAGCAGTTTAATAGGAACGGTGCCTGAAAAACTGTTTTTT
CASSLIGTVPEKLFF
>-|TRBJ2-7|16|-|TRBV7-8
TGTGCCAGCAGCTTGTTCGGGATAATTAGCTCCTACGAGCAGTACTTC
CASSLFGIISSYEQYF
>TRBD1|TRBJ1-4|15|-|TRBV5-4
TGTGCCAGCAGCTTCTCGACAGGGATAAATGAAAAACTGTTTTTT
CASSFSTGINEKLFF
>-|TRBJ1-4|17|-|TRBV4-3
TGCGCCAGCAGCCAATGGTTTAAGGGCGCAACTAATGAAAAACTGTTTTTT
CASSQWFKGATNEKLFF
>-|TRBJ2-5|14|-|TRBV15
TGTGCCACCAGCAGAGACACAGCCCAAGAGACCCAGTACTTC
CATSRDTAQETQYF